This passage covers 9 T cell receptor beta chains from one sample sequenced in a study of control samples from healthy donors and cancer patients. The protocol was immunoSEQ multiplex PCR, while the TCRdb copy is restricted to in-frame clones and leaves out a portion. The data show about 410,000 clones, more than 80% seen once. The sample was PBMCs. The receptors derive from a man aged 40-50 years with head and neck cancer.

This chain connects TRBV5-1 to TRBJ2-3; D gene unclear. V shed 0 bases and J shed 4 bases, with 6 bases lying between them. Germline lookup yields CDR1 SGHRS and CDR2 YFSETQ. CDR3 length: 13 amino acids. The DNA of the CDR3 is TGCGCCAGCAGCTTGGAACGTCCAGATACGCAGTATTTT. Residues: CASSLERPDTQYF.

This clone has only one observation. The rearrangement links TRBV23-1 to TRBJ1-4; D is perhaps TRBD1 (5 bases). TRBV23-1 is treated as an ORF (open reading frame) with a function not yet certain. CDR3 length: 17 amino acids. The V end lost 3 bases, the J end lost 5 bases, and 19 bases lay between the germline ends. In DNA form, the CDR3 reads TGCGCCAGCAGTCACGCGTTTCAGGGTATCAGAAATGAAAAACTGTTTTTT. Translation: CASSHAFQGIRNEKLFF.

V is TRBV5-1 and J is TRBJ2-7; D tentatively reads TRBD1 or TRBD2 (5 bases each). The germline V gene encodes CDR1 SGHRS and CDR2 YFSETQ. The CDR3 covers 14 residues. V was clipped by 4 bases and J by 2 bases, with 13 bases between them. The chain's CDR3 is CASSHGTGTYEQYF. The CDR3 nucleotides are TGCGCCAGCAGCCACGGGACGGGAACCTACGAGCAGTACTTC.

The genes are TRBV7-9 and TRBJ1-1; 9 bases align to TRBD1. Trimming removed 3 bases from V and 8 bases from J; junction bases left unmatched: 4. Germline V CDR1 and CDR2: SEHNR, FQNEAQ (reference sequence). This CDR3 region has 13 residues. The CDR3 nucleotides read TGTGCCAGCAGCTTGGGACAGGGACTCGAAGCTTTCTTT. It codes for CASSLGQGLEAFF.

This chain joins TRBV5-1 and TRBJ2-1; D perhaps matches TRBD1 (6 bases). CDR1 and CDR2 (germline): SGHRS, YFSETQ. Trimming removed 4 bases at V and 2 bases at J, with 10 bases between. The CDR3 runs to 14 residues. For the CDR3, the DNA is TGCGCCAGCAGCCCGGGGACACCCTACAATGAGCAGTTCTTC. Translated: CASSPGTPYNEQFF.

J is TRBJ2-7 and V is TRBV29-1; a weak D match, TRBD2 (6 bases). CDR1 and CDR2 from the germline V gene are SQVTM and ANQGSEA. The CDR3 length is 14 residues. The germline V and J ends were trimmed by 7 bases and 1 base, with 17 bases remaining between them. The DNA of the CDR3 is TGCAGCGCCCAGGAGGGGAGAGAATCCTACGAGCAGTACTTC. Translating gives CSAQEGRESYEQYF.

J is TRBJ2-7 and V is TRBV27; D unresolved. The V and J ends lost 5 bases and 0 bases respectively, with 8 bases between them. The CDR3 totals 13 residues. Germline CDR1 is MNHEY and CDR2 is SMNVEV (reference sequence). CDR3 in DNA: TGTGCCAGCAGTCCTACCAGCTCCTACGAGCAGTACTTC. This codes for CASSPTSSYEQYF.

The chain has TRBV18 and TRBJ2-6; D uncertain. This CDR3 spans 16 amino acids. V dropped 4 bases and J dropped 0 bases, with 10 bases sitting between them. The germline gives CDR1 KGHSH, CDR2 LQKENI. The CDR3 DNA is TGTGCCAGCTCACAGTACAGTTCCTCTGGGGCCAACGTCCTGACTTTC. The encoded protein is CASSQYSSSGANVLTF.

J is TRBJ2-7 and V is TRBV12-3 or TRBV12-4; 7 bases fit TRBD1. Trimming cost V 5 bases and J 7 bases; bases outside gene matches: 8. This CDR3 contains 13 residues. In DNA form, the CDR3 reads TGTGCCAGCAGTCTCCGACAGGGCGGAGAGCAGTACTTC. This codes for CASSLRQGGEQYF.